One and the same sample provided the 3 T cell receptor beta chains below, sequenced in a study of T cells after yellow fever vaccination (dated by TCRdb to about 2019). The sample's treatment or condition, from its label and the paper: live attenuated yellow fever vaccine strain. The method behind the library was 5' RACE. TCRdb shows the sequencer as Illumina HiSeq 2500. TCRdb trimmed the raw reads at Q25, called clones with MiXCR and kept productive beta chains. Every distinct CDR3 protein forms one entry, paired with its most common genes and DNA. For this sample there are about 63,000 distinct CDR3 sequences; roughly 7.3% appear just once. Jointly, the top ten make up 30% to 45% of the sample. The sample here was CD8+ T cells sorted from PBMCs, taken 15 days after the yellow fever booster vaccination. Every receptor here comes from a man aged 30 to 45 who received the YFV17D yellow fever vaccine.

CDR3 loop: CSAGMSGGDPYEQYF. In DNA form, the CDR3 reads TGCAGCGCTGGGATGAGCGGGGGGGACCCCTACGAGCAGTACTTC. The chain joins TRBV29-1 to TRBJ2-7, with 10 bases fitting TRBD2. There are 15 residues in the CDR3. In germline, CDR1 is SQVTM, CDR2 ANQGSEA. V shed 7 bases, J shed 2 bases, and the junction held 11 bases outside the gene matches.

V gene TRBV4-3 combines with J gene TRBJ2-3; 9 bases are shared with TRBD2. J lost 4 bases, V lost 3 bases, and 2 bases had no gene match. Germline CDR1 and CDR2: LGHNA and YSLEER. The CDR3 covers 14 residues. The CDR3 nucleotides read TGCGCCAGCAGCCAGGGACTAGCAGCAGATACGCAGTATTTT. This translates into CASSQGLAADTQYF.

Of note for this clonotype: This may be a read error: a much more frequent sequence differs by one nucleotide. V is TRBV20-1 and J is TRBJ2-3; the match to TRBD2 covers 13 bases. The V gene's germline CDR1 is DFQATT and CDR2 SNEGSKA (reference sequence). The V gene end was trimmed by 0 bases and the J gene end by 1 base; junction bases not matched to a gene: 16. The CDR3 runs 21 residues. CDR3 in DNA: TGCAGTGCTAGAGAGAGTCTACCCCTAGGACTAGCGGGAGTTGGCACAGATACGCAGTATTTT. This translates into CSARESLPLGLAGVGTDTQYF.